This TCR beta chain appears in the sequencing data of a study of beta chain features in type 1 diabetes. On this clone: Its cognate antigen is unknown.

V dropped 9 bases and J dropped 4; count of bases not matched to a gene: 7. This CDR3 is built from 15 residues. From germline, CDR1 is SNHLY and CDR2 FYNNEI. Expressed TCRB transcripts were sequenced after all isolated RNA was converted to cDNA. Profiling relied on immunoSEQ multiplex PCR, and the TCRdb table lists in-frame clones only, not all of them. The sample comprises approximately 160,000 clones, 10% of which are singletons, and roughly 0.5% rests with the top ten. Study-wide points: The study found that naive, central memory and Treg TCRB repertoires appeared more similar in patients than in healthy donors. Among type 1 diabetes patients, VDJ junctions had fewer insertions and more deletions. All four CD4+ subsets of Type 1 diabetes patients contained TCRB CDR3s that were moderately but significantly shorter.

Material: central memory CD4+ T cells from blood. This clonotype was sampled from a man aged 25 to 40 with type 1 diabetes. The chain combines TRBV2 with TRBJ2-2; 11 bases fit TRBD1. This chain's CDR3 is CASYGQGALTGELFF. CDR3 bases: TGTGCCAGTTACGGACAGGGGGCGCTCACCGGGGAGCTGTTTTTT.